This T cell receptor (beta chain) was found in a study of T cell responses to AZD1222 COVID-19 vaccine. About this clone itself: Its antigen remains unidentified.

Trimming removed 5 bases from V and 3 bases from J; junction bases left unmatched: 6. Germline V CDR1 and CDR2: SNHLY, FYNNEI. The CDR3 runs to 16 residues. Method: immunoSEQ multiplex PCR; TCRdb's copy keeps in-frame clones and lacks some. The data hold 84,000 or so clones, with 75% to 90% observed a single time. General observations from the study: An increase in Spike-specific TCR breadth and depth was observed after two AZD1222 doses.

The chain carries TRBV2 and TRBJ2-5; 13 bases match TRBD2. This clonotype was sampled from an adult in good health. Here the sequenced sample was peripheral blood, taken on day 0 of AZD1222 vaccination. The CDR3 DNA follows: TGTGCCAGCAGTTTTGGGACTAGCGGGATGGAAGAGACCCAGTACTTC. As protein: CASSFGTSGMEETQYF.